This TCR beta chain was sequenced for a study of patients and donors after allogeneic stem cell transplantation. Germline assignment: CDR1 DFQATT and CDR2 SNEGSKA (reference sequence). Germline trimming cut 3 bases from V and 7 bases from J; bases unmatched to any gene: 16. The CDR3 spans 17 residues. Using its own MiXCR run on the RT-PCR reads, TCRdb lists one record per CDR3 protein. The repertoire holds approximately 410,000 distinct CDR3 sequences, with 16% as singletons. The chain carries TRBV20-1 and TRBJ2-7; 12 bases are a match to TRBD2. Sequencing was carried out using blood, either unsorted or a sorted T cell fraction (not recorded which). This TCR came from a human donor who was either an allogeneic HSCT recipient or a stem cell or donor lymphocyte infusion donor (not recorded which). It is not recorded whose cells these are; they may come from a transplant donor. The CDR3 spells CSASSPGLAGLAGEQYF. CDR3 nucleotides: TGCAGTGCTAGTTCCCCGGGACTAGCGGGTTTAGCAGGAGAGCAGTACTTC.